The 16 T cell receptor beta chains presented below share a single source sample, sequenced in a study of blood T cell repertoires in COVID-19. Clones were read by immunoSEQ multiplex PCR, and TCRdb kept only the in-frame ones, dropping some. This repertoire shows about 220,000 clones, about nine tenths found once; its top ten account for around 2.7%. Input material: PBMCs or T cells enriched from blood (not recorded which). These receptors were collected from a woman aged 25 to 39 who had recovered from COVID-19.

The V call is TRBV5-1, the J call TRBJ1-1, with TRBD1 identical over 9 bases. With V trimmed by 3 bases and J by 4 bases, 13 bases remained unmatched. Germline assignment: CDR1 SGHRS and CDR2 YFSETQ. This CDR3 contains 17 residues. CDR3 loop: CASSSLGQGSSGTEAFF. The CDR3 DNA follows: TGCGCCAGCAGCTCCCTAGGACAGGGGTCGTCGGGCACTGAAGCTTTCTTT. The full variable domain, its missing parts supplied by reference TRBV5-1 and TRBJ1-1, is KAGVTQTPRYLIKTRGQQVTLSCSPISGHRSVSWYQQTPGQGLQFLFEYFSETQRNKGNFPGRFSGRQFSNSRSEMNVSTLELGDSALYLCASSSLGQGSSGTEAFFGQGTRLTVV.

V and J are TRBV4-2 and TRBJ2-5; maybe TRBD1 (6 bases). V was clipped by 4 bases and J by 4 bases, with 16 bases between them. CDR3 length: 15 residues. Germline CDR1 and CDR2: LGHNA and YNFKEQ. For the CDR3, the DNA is TGTGCCAGCAGCCCCCATCGGACAGAAGGAGAGACCCAGTACTTC. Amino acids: CASSPHRTEGETQYF.

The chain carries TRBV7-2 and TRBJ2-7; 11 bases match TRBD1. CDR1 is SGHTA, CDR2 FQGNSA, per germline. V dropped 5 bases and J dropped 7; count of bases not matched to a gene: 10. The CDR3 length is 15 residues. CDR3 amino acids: CASSPRTGGDLEQYF. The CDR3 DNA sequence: TGTGCCAGCAGCCCTCGGACAGGGGGCGATTTAGAGCAGTACTTC.

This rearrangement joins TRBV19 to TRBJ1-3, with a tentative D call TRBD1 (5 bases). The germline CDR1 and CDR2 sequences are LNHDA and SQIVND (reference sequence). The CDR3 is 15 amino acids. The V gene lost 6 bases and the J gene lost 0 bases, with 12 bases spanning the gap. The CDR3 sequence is CASSQRQNSGNTIYF. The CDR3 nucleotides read TGTGCCAGTAGCCAGAGACAGAACTCTGGAAACACCATATATTTT.

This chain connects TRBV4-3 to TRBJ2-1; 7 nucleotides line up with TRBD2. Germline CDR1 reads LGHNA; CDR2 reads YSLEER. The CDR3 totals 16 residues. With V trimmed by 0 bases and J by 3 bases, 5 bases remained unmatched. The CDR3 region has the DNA TGCGCCAGCAGCCAAGATTGGGCGGGGGACTACAATGAGCAGTTCTTC. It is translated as CASSQDWAGDYNEQFF.

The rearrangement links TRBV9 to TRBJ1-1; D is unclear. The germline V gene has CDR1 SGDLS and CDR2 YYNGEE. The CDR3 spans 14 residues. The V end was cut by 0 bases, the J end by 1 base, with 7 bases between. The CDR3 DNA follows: TGTGCCAGCAGCGTAGTTCCAGAGAACACTGAAGCTTTCTTT. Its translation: CASSVVPENTEAFF.

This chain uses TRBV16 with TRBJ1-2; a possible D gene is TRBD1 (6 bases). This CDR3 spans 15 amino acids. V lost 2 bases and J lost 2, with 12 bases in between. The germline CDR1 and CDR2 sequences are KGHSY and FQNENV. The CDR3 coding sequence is TGTGCCAGCAGCCAAACTGAAAGGGGGAACTATGGCTACACCTTC. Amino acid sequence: CASSQTERGNYGYTF. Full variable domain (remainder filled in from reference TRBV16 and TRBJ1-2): GEEVAQTPKHLVRGEGQKAKLYCAPIKGHSYVFWYQQVLKNEFKFLISFQNENVFDETGMPKERFSAKCLPNSPCSLEIQATKLEDSAVYFCASSQTERGNYGYTFGSGTRLTVV.

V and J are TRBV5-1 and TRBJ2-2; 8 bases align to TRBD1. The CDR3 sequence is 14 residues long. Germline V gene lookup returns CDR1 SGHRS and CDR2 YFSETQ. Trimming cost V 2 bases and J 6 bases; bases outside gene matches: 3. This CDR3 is CASSFPQGAGELFF. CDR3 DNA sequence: TGCGCCAGCAGCTTCCCACAGGGGGCCGGGGAGCTGTTTTTT.

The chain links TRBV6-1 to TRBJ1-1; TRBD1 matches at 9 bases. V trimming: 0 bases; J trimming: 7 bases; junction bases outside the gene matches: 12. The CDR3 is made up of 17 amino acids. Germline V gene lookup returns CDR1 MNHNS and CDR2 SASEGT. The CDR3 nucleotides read TGTGCCAGCAGTGAAGCATTACCCGGGACAGGGAAGGGTGAAGCTTTCTTT. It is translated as CASSEALPGTGKGEAFF.

The CDR3 DNA reads as TGTGCCAGCAGCCCACGGACAGGCTCTGGAAACACCATATATTTT. The encoded protein is CASSPRTGSGNTIYF. This chain connects TRBV11-1 to TRBJ1-3; TRBD1 matches at 7 bases. The V segment lost 5 bases and the J segment 0 bases; nucleotides outside the gene matches: 4. Germline CDR1 and CDR2: SGHAT and FQDESV (reference sequence). CDR3 length: 15 residues.

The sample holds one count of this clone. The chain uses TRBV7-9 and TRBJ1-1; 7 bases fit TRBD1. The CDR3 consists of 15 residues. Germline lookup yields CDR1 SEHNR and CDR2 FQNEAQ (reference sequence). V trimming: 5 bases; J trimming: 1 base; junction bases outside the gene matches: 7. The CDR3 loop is CASSPPTGRNTEAFF. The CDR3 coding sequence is TGTGCCAGCAGCCCCCCGACAGGGAGGAACACTGAAGCTTTCTTT. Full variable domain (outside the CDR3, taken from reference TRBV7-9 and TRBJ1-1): DTGVSQNPRHKITKRGQNVTFRCDPISEHNRLYWYRQTLGQGPEFLTYFQNEAQLEKSRLLSDRFSAERPKGSFSTLEIQRTEQGDSAMYLCASSPPTGRNTEAFFGQGTRLTVV.

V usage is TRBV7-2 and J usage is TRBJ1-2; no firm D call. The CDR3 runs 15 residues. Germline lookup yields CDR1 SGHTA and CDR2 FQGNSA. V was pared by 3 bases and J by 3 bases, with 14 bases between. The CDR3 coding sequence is TGTGCCAGCAGCTTTCTAGCACCCGGCGACTATGGCTACACCTTC. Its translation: CASSFLAPGDYGYTF.

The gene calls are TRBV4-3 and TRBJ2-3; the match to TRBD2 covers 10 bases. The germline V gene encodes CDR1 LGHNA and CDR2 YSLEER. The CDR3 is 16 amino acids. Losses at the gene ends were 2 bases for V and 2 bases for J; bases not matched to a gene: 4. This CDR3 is CASSQTSGETTDTQYF. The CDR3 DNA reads TGCGCCAGCAGCCAAACTAGCGGGGAGACCACAGATACGCAGTATTTT.

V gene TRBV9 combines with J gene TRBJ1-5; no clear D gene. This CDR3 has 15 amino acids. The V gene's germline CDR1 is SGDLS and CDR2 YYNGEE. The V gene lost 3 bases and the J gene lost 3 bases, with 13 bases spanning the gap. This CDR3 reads CASSATGTVNQPQHF. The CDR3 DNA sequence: TGTGCCAGCAGCGCTACGGGAACAGTCAATCAGCCCCAGCATTTT.

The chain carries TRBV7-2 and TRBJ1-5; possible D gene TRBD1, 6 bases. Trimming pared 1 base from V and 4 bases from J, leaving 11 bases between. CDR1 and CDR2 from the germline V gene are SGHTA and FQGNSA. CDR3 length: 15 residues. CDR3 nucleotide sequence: TGTGCCAGCAGCTTAGTTGCGACAGGAAATCAGCCCCAGCATTTT. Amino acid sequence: CASSLVATGNQPQHF. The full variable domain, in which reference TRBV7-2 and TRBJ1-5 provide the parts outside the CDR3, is GAGVSQSPSNKVTEKGKDVELRCDPISGHTALYWYRQSLGQGLEFLIYFQGNSAPDKSGLPSDRFSAERTGGSVSTLTIQRTQQEDSAVYLCASSLVATGNQPQHFGDGTRLSIL.

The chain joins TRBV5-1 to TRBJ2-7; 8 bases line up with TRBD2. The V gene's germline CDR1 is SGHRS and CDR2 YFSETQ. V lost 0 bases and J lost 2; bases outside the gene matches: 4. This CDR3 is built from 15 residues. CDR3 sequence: CASSLVAGTPYEQYF. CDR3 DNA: TGCGCCAGCAGCTTGGTAGCGGGGACCCCCTACGAGCAGTACTTC.